The clone carrying this T cell receptor beta chain has a single count. Germline CDR1 LNHDA, CDR2 SQIVND (reference sequence). V lost 5 bases, J lost 7 bases, and 8 bases lay in between. The CDR3 extends over 12 amino acids. Clones were sequenced by immunoSEQ multiplex PCR, and TCRdb holds only the in-frame ones, with some missing. The table includes tens of thousands of clones, 83% detected once. The sample is drawn from a study of blood T cell repertoires in COVID-19. The sample was peripheral blood. The V gene is TRBV19, the J gene TRBJ2-2, with D possibly matching TRBD1 (5 bases). The origin of this receptor is a man aged 35-49 years with acute or convalescent COVID-19. The CDR3 DNA follows: TGTGCCAGTAGTTGGGGCGTCGGGGAGCTGTTTTTT. It codes for CASSWGVGELFF.